This TCR beta chain was sequenced during a study of T-cell reconstitution after alpha-beta-depleted transplantation in children. The CDR3 runs 14 residues. Germline V lookup: CDR1 SEHNR, CDR2 FQNEAQ (reference sequence). Trimming removed 3 bases from V and 0 bases from J, with 7 bases in between. This clonotype was observed a few times. Library preparation (for TCRbeta) was performed with unique molecular identifiers. TCRdb reanalysed the PCR reads using MiXCR and keeps one entry per CDR3 protein. The sample has 450,000 to 600,000 distinct CDR3 sequences; about 18% are singletons. Sample: PBMCs from the stem cell graft donor, taken from the stem cell graft. The clonotype comes from a human donor who donated a stem cell graft to a child with acute lymphoblastic leukemia. The V gene is TRBV7-9, the J gene TRBJ2-3; D is undetermined. This CDR3 is CASSFPPSTDTQYF. The CDR3 coding sequence is TGTGCCAGCAGCTTCCCCCCTAGCACAGATACGCAGTATTTT.